This T cell receptor (beta chain) was identified in a study of CD8 T cells in ankylosing spondylitis. The length of the CDR3 is 15 residues. CDR1 is WSHSY and CDR2 is SAAADI in the germline V gene. V lost 6 bases and J lost 0, with 12 bases in between. In this sample, this clonotype turned up many times. TCRdb re-derived calls from the 5' RACE reads in MiXCR, one entry per CDR3 protein. The table lists roughly 38,000 distinct CDR3 sequences, around a tenth of them singletons. This receptor was identified in a male donor with ankylosing spondylitis or in good health (not recorded which). The J gene is TRBJ2-1, the V gene TRBV10-2, with D maybe TRBD1 (5 bases). Sample: blood, either unsorted or a sorted T cell fraction (not recorded which). CDR3 sequence (DNA): TGCGCCAGCAGGGAAGACAGTTTCTCCTACAATGAGCAGTTCTTC. Amino acids: CASREDSFSYNEQFF.